This paragraph covers one T cell receptor beta chain sequence. In the PCR, 60 Vbeta and 13 Jbeta primers were used. In the source study's methods: In a later analysis, around 11 million of tens of millions of unique beta chains occurred in at least two donors. Data came from immunoSEQ multiplex PCR; TCRdb stores just in-frame clones and leaves some out. From that table come the V and J calls and clone size; the DNA was used to work out D and trimming. The repertoire holds around 130,000 clones, with roughly four fifths as singletons. This record belongs to a study of cytomegalovirus exposure and HLA in healthy donors. The germline V gene encodes CDR1 KGHSH and CDR2 LQKENI. The germline V and J ends were trimmed by 3 bases and 7 bases, with 12 bases remaining between them. The CDR3 spans 13 residues.

Material: PBMCs. The V and J genes are TRBV18 and TRBJ1-1; D not resolved. The TCR comes from a middle-aged woman in good health and CMV-seropositive. The CDR3 DNA sequence: TGTGCCAGCTCACCCCGCGGGATTGATGAAGCTTTCTTT. Translated, it gives CASSPRGIDEAFF. The full variable domain, its missing parts supplied by reference TRBV18 and TRBJ1-1, is NAGVMQNPRHLVRRRGQEARLRCSPMKGHSHVYWYRQLPEEGLKFMVYLQKENIIDESGMPKERFSAEFPKEGPSILRIQQVVRGDSAAYFCASSPRGIDEAFFGQGTRLTVV.